A single T cell receptor (beta chain) is shown here with its context. This clonotype occurred a few times. What antigen it recognizes has not been identified. No base qualities exist here, and no much larger clone lies one base off it. Donors were under 40 systemically healthy Caucasian individuals from Russia aged roughly 6 to 90 years. Each donor gave around 9 milliliters of peripheral blood, collected into EDTA-treated Vacutainer tubes. Ficoll-Paque density-gradient centrifugation was used to isolate PBMCs, with at least 6.5 million per sample. Total RNA was extracted from PBMCs with Trizol reagent, with at least 6 micrograms obtained per sample. The percentages of naive CD45RAhigh/CD27high T cells were determined by flow cytometry on a PBMC aliquot from every donor. The record originates from a study of blood T cells in healthy people across ages (dated by TCRdb to between 2015 and 2016). A note on the overall study: In model experiments, template switching captured roughly one uniquely barcoded TCR beta cDNA molecule for every two T cells. To avoid experimental bias, donors of different ages were distributed randomly across sequencing lanes. Four age groups were formed from the donors: young (average approximately 15 years), middle-aged (just under 40), aged (roughly 59) and long-lived (about 75). Using deep sequencing normalized with unique cDNA molecular identifiers, the study measured how TCR beta repertoire diversity changes with age. Using the same blood draw, the study looked at two additional independent replicas of 1 million unique cDNA reads for two donors, one aged 18 to 30 and the other aged 80 or older.

The investigation overall reported the following: Because profiling used bulk unsorted PBMCs, naive and antigen-experienced compartments could not be compared conclusively. The long-lived group showed more naive CD4+ T cells, fewer expanded clones and increased TCR diversity than the aged group, suggesting age selection. Observed TCR beta diversity per million T cells fell roughly linearly with age, and a significant reduction was already apparent by age around 40. The percentage of naive T cells measured by flow cytometry correlated strongly with observed TCR beta diversity. Estimates of total diversity from one million sequenced T cells were regarded as lower bounds and underestimates. Because the CMV infection status of the donors was unknown, age-related changes in expanded clonotypes may potentially have been confounded.

Including cysteine and phenylalanine, the CDR3 has 15 amino acids. Solely the CDR3 DNA is kept, with 45 bases framed from the first base. CDR1 and CDR2 are drawn from the germline V gene: SQVTM, ANQGSEA. Trimming at the junction amounts to 5 bases on V and 0 bases on J, and the germline ends lie 14 bases apart. Library construction relied on 5' RACE. Sequencing used an Illumina HiSeq 2500. The second PCR ran for about 6 to 12 cycles and used a J-beta primer mix along with a sample-barcoded 5' primer. Each TCR beta cDNA molecule received a unique molecular identifier from a template-switch 5' adaptor carrying 12 random nucleotides. Each sample yielded at least 3 million CDR3-containing paired-end reads. The Mint cDNA synthesis kit, primed by a TRBC-specific oligonucleotide, was used to synthesize first-strand cDNA from all RNA. All cDNA was treated with uracil-DNA glycosylase and then went through a first 18-cycle PCR with the universal primers M1SS and BC2_uni_R. Under the source paper's analysis protocol: Normalization of each sample was performed by random selection of 1 million high-quality reads, each carrying a distinct molecular identifier. Reads with shared molecular identifiers were discarded instead of being binned into consensus sequences. CDR3 identification, clonotype clustering and error correction used MiTCR with a Q25 quality threshold and the strictest error-elimination algorithm. A nonparametric unseen species model with Euler transformation was used to estimate lower-bound total TCR beta diversity. TCRdb ran its own pipeline on the public reads, namely fastp trimming at Q25 and MiXCR clone calling, and kept in-frame beta chains. Each entry is one CDR3 protein sequence, shown with its most common DNA and genes. Here the V and J calls rest on TCRdb's processing, not on the authors' analysis. In all, the sample holds some 900,000 distinct CDR3 sequences, and about 44% of those were seen once. Of the sample, around an eighth is held by the ten largest clones.

The TCR comes from a man aged 25 to 40 in good health. The sample consisted of blood. The V gene is TRBV29-1 and the J gene is TRBJ2-1, with a weak D call of TRBD2 (6 bases match). CDR3 region: CSVFGGKGSYNEQFF. The DNA sequence reads TGCAGCGTTTTTGGGGGGAAGGGCTCCTACAATGAGCAGTTCTTC.